These 10 T cell receptor beta chains share one sample of origin, sequenced in a study of cytomegalovirus exposure and HLA in healthy donors. PCR was performed using 60 Vbeta and 13 Jbeta primers. Generated by immunoSEQ multiplex PCR, the TCRdb table keeps only in-frame clones and is missing some. The repertoire consists of about 130,000 clones, with about 80% occurring once and the leading ten covering around 2%. Source material: PBMCs. The source of these receptors is a man aged 25-40 years in good health and CMV-seronegative.

The chain is built from TRBV29-1 and TRBJ2-1, with 7 bases matching TRBD1. The V and J ends lost 7 bases and 4 bases, in that order; junction bases with no gene match: 7. The CDR3 has 13 amino acids. Per the germline V gene, CDR1 is SQVTM and CDR2 is ANQGSEA. The CDR3 spells CSAPGTEYNEQFF. The CDR3 nucleotides read TGCAGCGCCCCCGGGACAGAGTACAATGAGCAGTTCTTC.

J is TRBJ2-1 and V is TRBV5-1; 14 bases match TRBD2. The CDR3 length is 17 residues. V trimming: 3 bases; J trimming: 1 base; junction bases outside the gene matches: 3. Germline loops: CDR1 SGHRS, CDR2 YFSETQ. The CDR3, as DNA: TGCGCCAGCAGCTCAGGACTAGCGGGAGGTTCCTACAATGAGCAGTTCTTC. Translating gives CASSSGLAGGSYNEQFF.

The V gene is TRBV7-9, the J gene TRBJ1-2, with 7 bases identical to TRBD1. This CDR3 has 14 residues. Germline CDR1 reads SEHNR; CDR2 reads FQNEAQ (reference sequence). Germline trimming cut 5 bases from V and 4 bases from J; bases unmatched to any gene: 7. In DNA, the CDR3 is TGTGCCAGCAGCGGTAGACAGGGCCGCTATGGCTACACCTTC. Amino acids: CASSGRQGRYGYTF. Looking up the rest from reference TRBV7-9 and TRBJ1-2 gives the full variable domain: DTGVSQNPRHKITKRGQNVTFRCDPISEHNRLYWYRQTLGQGPEFLTYFQNEAQLEKSRLLSDRFSAERPKGSFSTLEIQRTEQGDSAMYLCASSGRQGRYGYTFGSGTRLTVV.

The chain carries TRBV9 and TRBJ2-1; TRBD2 matches at 7 bases. Germline trimming cut 3 bases from V and 9 bases from J; bases unmatched to any gene: 9. The V gene's germline CDR1 is SGDLS and CDR2 YYNGEE. The CDR3 loop spans 14 amino acids. This CDR3 reads CASSEGSGETEQFF. The CDR3 nucleotides are TGTGCCAGCAGCGAGGGGAGCGGGGAAACTGAGCAGTTCTTC.

The chain combines TRBV19 with TRBJ1-1; D uncertain. CDR1 is LNHDA and CDR2 is SQIVND in the germline V gene (reference sequence). V lost 8 bases to trimming and J lost 5 bases, with 18 bases between them. The CDR3 runs 14 residues. The CDR3 nucleotides are TGTGCCAGTTCCACGCCTCTAATGCGGACTGAAGCTTTCTTT. It specifies CASSTPLMRTEAFF.

On this clone: The sample holds other DNA sequences that translate to the same CDR3. The rearrangement joins TRBV28 to TRBJ1-3; 7 bases line up with TRBD1. The CDR3 loop spans 14 amino acids. The V gene end was trimmed by 5 bases and the J gene end by 3 bases; junction bases not matched to a gene: 4. Germline V gene data show CDR1 as MDHEN and CDR2 as SYDVKM. Here the CDR3 reads CASSLDRVGNTIYF. Written as DNA, the CDR3 is TGTGCCAGCAGTCTTGACAGGGTTGGAAACACCATATATTTT.

The rearrangement uses TRBV5-6 and TRBJ2-1; 11 bases line up with TRBD2. Germline V gene lookup returns CDR1 SGHDT and CDR2 YYEEEE. J gave up 4 bases and V 0 bases, and 3 bases lay outside the gene matches. CDR3 length: 16 amino acids. CDR3 in DNA: TGTGCCAGCAGCTTGGGACTAGCGGGGCGGTACAATGAGCAGTTCTTC. This sequence encodes CASSLGLAGRYNEQFF.

The chain has TRBV28 and TRBJ2-1, with D tentatively TRBD2 (7 bases). From germline, CDR1 is MDHEN and CDR2 SYDVKM. The CDR3 loop spans 15 amino acids. Deletions cut 6 bases from V and 4 bases from J, with 16 bases between. Here the CDR3 reads CASRKGGEEYNEQFF. CDR3 sequence (DNA): TGTGCCAGCAGAAAGGGGGGGGAGGAGTACAATGAGCAGTTCTTC.

This chain uses TRBV7-2 with TRBJ1-1; tentatively, D is TRBD1 (5 bases). Trimming removed 3 bases from V and 4 bases from J, with 15 bases in between. Germline V gene data show CDR1 as SGHTA and CDR2 as FQGNSA. CDR3 length: 15 amino acids. The CDR3 spells CASSLTDTRGTEAFF. The CDR3 region has the DNA TGTGCCAGCAGCTTGACAGACACGAGAGGCACTGAAGCTTTCTTT. The full variable domain, in which reference TRBV7-2 and TRBJ1-1 provide the parts outside the CDR3, is GAGVSQSPSNKVTEKGKDVELRCDPISGHTALYWYRQSLGQGLEFLIYFQGNSAPDKSGLPSDRFSAERTGGSVSTLTIQRTQQEDSAVYLCASSLTDTRGTEAFFGQGTRLTVV.

Only one count was recorded for this clone. CDR3 DNA: TGTGCCAGCAGTTACACTTATCCGTCCTACGAGCAGTACTTC. Amino acids: CASSYTYPSYEQYF. V usage is TRBV6-5 and J usage is TRBJ2-7, with unresolved D. The V gene's germline CDR1 is MNHEY and CDR2 SVGAGI. The V end lost 2 bases, the J end lost 1 base, and 9 bases lay between the germline ends. The CDR3 loop spans 14 amino acids.